Listed below are T cell receptor beta chains from one sample, sequenced in a study of post-analysis software for immune sequencing data. TCRdb reprocessed the PCR reads with MiXCR, giving one entry per CDR3 protein. The sample lists roughly 870,000 distinct CDR3 sequences; roughly 50% were seen once. Specimen: blood. Receptors originate from a girl between 10 and 17 years old with multiple sclerosis. CDR3s include the opening cysteine and the closing phenylalanine or tryptophan. Expanded clones get a size class; other rows say once, few or many, or leave the size out.

clone_size v_call cdr3_aa
NA TRBV20-1 CSARGRTGGSYEQYF
NA TRBV15 CATSRDRTPREQYF
NA TRBV20-1 CSAAGFSANEKLFF
NA TRBV7-6 CASSFPTGGETQYF
NA TRBV12-3/TRBV12-4 CASSLAKGAYEQYF
NA TRBV5-1 CASSFRERNTEAFF
few TRBV6-5 CASSEFDGAPEQYF
NA TRBV12-5 CASGLESWEQFF
NA TRBV29-1 CSVEDRVAGYTDTQYF
NA TRBV30 CAWSRQGGNYGYTF
few TRBV12-3/TRBV12-4 CASSLTSGDLQETQYF
NA TRBV4-2 CASSQGPHSDYEQYF
NA TRBV4-1 CASSLEGPGGYYTDTQYF
NA TRBV30 CAWSGQFDQPQHF
once TRBV24-1 CATRGNGVNYGYTF
NA TRBV7-9 CASSSSGAYGQYF
few TRBV11-1 CASSKTSGGSTDTQYF
NA TRBV12-3/TRBV12-4 CTSTRLAGGRFSYNEQFF
NA TRBV15 CATSRDGGDRDPHTQYF
NA TRBV11-2 CASSSLAGYEQYF
NA TRBV5-6 CASSLPRLAQIDSYNEQFF
NA TRBV7-3 CASSLSSLTEAFF
NA TRBV20-1 CSAQGRNYEQYF
NA TRBV7-9 CASRNEGGEQYF
few TRBV29-1 CSVPLGGANVLTF
NA TRBV20-1 CSASSRYEQYF